This TCR beta chain was recovered during a study of response to subunit inactivated influenza vaccine. Findings and caveats of the study: That few new T cells are recruited by each seasonal influenza vaccination was the authors' suggestion.

TCRdb recomputed calls from the RT-PCR reads with MiXCR, one row per CDR3 protein. The sample includes roughly 700,000 distinct CDR3 sequences, 14% of them seen just once. This clonotype turned up a few times. Its matching antigen is unknown. The specimen was PBMCs from blood, collected approximately 15 days before vaccination. This sequence was found in a man aged 50 to 60 who received an inactivated influenza vaccine.

The CDR3 here is CASSTTGARQETQYF. The CDR3 region has the DNA TGTGCCAGCTCAACGACAGGGGCTCGCCAAGAGACCCAGTACTTC. This chain links TRBV18 with TRBJ2-5, with 8 bases aligning to TRBD1. Per germline, CDR1 KGHSH and CDR2 LQKENI. After removal of 5 bases from V and 1 base from J, the junction contained 6 bases not matched to a gene. This CDR3 has 15 amino acids.